This is a list of T cell receptor beta chains from one sample in a study of vaccination and CD4 T cells after COVID-19. No antigen is known for these receptors. TCRdb re-analysed the PCR reads in MiXCR, keeping a single row per CDR3 protein. The sample contains 6,900 or so distinct CDR3 sequences, roughly 50% of which appear only once. The sample taken for sequencing was CD4+ T cells from blood, cultured in vitro. Receptor source: a human donor in good health. Both conserved end residues are part of each CDR3. The D gene is left open where the match is weak. Where a row states a size, it is once, few, many or the class of an expanded clone; other rows omit it.

-,TRBJ2-5,-,TRBV20-1,CSATMTGPGETQYF,TGCAGTGCTACGATGACGGGGCCAGGGGAGACCCAGTACTTC
-,TRBJ2-4,-,TRBV30,CAWSDRRGNIQYF,TGTGCCTGGAGTGACCGCCGGGGGAACATTCAGTACTTC
-,TRBJ1-3,-,TRBV27,CASTGNCTIYF,TGTGCCAGCACAGGTAATTGCACCATATATTTT
-,TRBJ2-7,-,TRBV7-9,CASSLAGSREQYF,TGTGCCAGCAGCTTAGCGGGGAGTCGCGAGCAGTACTTC
TRBD2,TRBJ2-7,once,TRBV11-3,CASSLGLAGSYEQYF,TGTGCCAGCAGCTTAGGACTAGCGGGGTCCTACGAGCAGTACTTC
-,TRBJ2-7,-,TRBV28,CASSLGGASGKEQYF,TGTGCCAGCAGTTTGGGGGGGGCCAGTGGCAAGGAGCAGTACTTC
-,TRBJ1-6,few,TRBV6-1,CASSPDPGAWGNSPLHF,TGTGCCAGCAGCCCAGACCCAGGGGCGTGGGGGAATTCACCCCTCCACTTT
TRBD1,TRBJ2-7,-,TRBV20-1,CSAPPQGQDLRGQYF,TGCAGTGCCCCCCCCCAAGGACAGGACCTTAGGGGGCAGTACTTC
-,TRBJ1-2,-,TRBV6-5,CASSYDGTNYGYTF,TGTGCCAGCAGTTACGACGGAACTAACTATGGCTACACCTTC
TRBD2,TRBJ2-5,few,TRBV20-1,CSARTSGTWETQYF,TGCAGTGCTAGGACTAGCGGGACGTGGGAGACCCAGTACTTC
TRBD1,TRBJ1-1,few,TRBV20-1,CSATRTGVNTEAFF,TGCAGTGCTACCCGGACAGGGGTTAACACTGAAGCTTTCTTT
-,TRBJ1-3,-,TRBV12-3/TRBV12-4,CASSLRGVSGNTIYF,TGTGCCAGCAGTTTAAGGGGAGTTTCTGGAAACACCATATATTTT
-,TRBJ2-4,large,TRBV9,CASSVAGQGPNIQYF,TGTGCCAGCAGCGTAGCTGGGCAGGGCCCAAACATTCAGTACTTC
TRBD1,TRBJ2-7,medium-sized,TRBV11-2,CASSQGTAPSYEQYF,TGTGCCAGCAGCCAAGGGACAGCCCCTTCCTACGAGCAGTACTTC
-,TRBJ1-2,-,TRBV19,CASSTDKLGGYTF,TGTGCCAGTAGTACCGATAAATTGGGTGGCTACACCTTC
-,TRBJ2-2,-,TRBV19,CASSTGTIAGELFF,TGTGCCAGTAGTACAGGGACGATAGCCGGGGAGCTGTTTTTT
-,TRBJ2-2,-,TRBV12-3/TRBV12-4,CASSLDREGTGELFF,TGTGCCAGCAGTTTGGACAGGGAGGGAACCGGGGAGCTGTTTTTT
TRBD1,TRBJ1-5,-,TRBV7-8,CASSLKQGAVNQPQHF,TGTGCCAGCAGCTTGAAACAGGGGGCGGTCAATCAGCCCCAGCATTTT
-,TRBJ2-7,-,TRBV6-2/TRBV6-3,CASSWEVGSYEQYF,TGTGCCAGCAGTTGGGAAGTGGGATCCTACGAGCAGTACTTC
-,TRBJ2-6,-,TRBV5-1,CASSLTLNSGANVLTF,TGCGCCAGCAGCTTGACACTCAACTCTGGGGCCAACGTCCTGACTTTC